This is a list of T cell receptor beta chains from one sample in a study of CD8 T cells in ankylosing spondylitis. TCRdb redid the calling of the 5' RACE reads with MiXCR, one entry per CDR3 protein. The table records 200,000 to 250,000 distinct CDR3 sequences, 15% to 20% of them present only once. The source material was blood, either unsorted or a sorted T cell fraction (not recorded which). These receptors came from a male donor with ankylosing spondylitis. The CDR3 runs from the conserved cysteine through the conserved F or W. Fields, in order: J gene, V gene, CDR3 length, D gene, clone size, CDR3 DNA, CDR3 protein. A D gene is named only where the DNA matches it firmly. A clone size is listed for some rows: how often the clone was seen (once, few, many), or a class if it is expanded.

>TRBJ2-5|TRBV19|15|-|-
TGTGCCAGTAGTATGGGGCCAGGGATCCAAGAGACCCAGTACTTC
CASSMGPGIQETQYF
>TRBJ1-3|TRBV7-7|12|-|few
TGTGCTACGGACAGAACTGGAAACACCATATATTTT
CATDRTGNTIYF
>TRBJ1-4|TRBV6-1|13|-|-
TGTGCCAGCAGTGAACCAGAGGGGGAAAAACTGTTTTTT
CASSEPEGEKLFF
>TRBJ2-5|TRBV27|16|TRBD2|-
TGTGCCAGCAGTCTAAATAGCGGGGACTTCGGGGGGACCCAGTACTTC
CASSLNSGDFGGTQYF
>TRBJ1-1|TRBV5-1|14|-|-
TGCGCCAGCAGCTTACAGGGCTTGTTCACTGAAGCTTTCTTT
CASSLQGLFTEAFF
>TRBJ1-1|TRBV28|12|-|-
TGTGCCCCAAAGAGGGTGGGTAATGAAGCTTTCTTT
CAPKRVGNEAFF
>TRBJ2-7|TRBV20-1|13|-|-
TGCAGTGCTAGTGGGCAGGCATCCTACGAGCAGTACTTC
CSASGQASYEQYF
>TRBJ2-6|TRBV5-1|17|-|-
TGCGCCAGCAGCTTGTACGAGATTAGCTCTGGGGCCAACGTCCTGACTTTC
CASSLYEISSGANVLTF
>TRBJ2-2|TRBV4-3|16|-|-
TGCGCCAGCAGCCAAGATAAAGGCAGTTGGACCGGGGAGCTGTTTTTT
CASSQDKGSWTGELFF
>TRBJ1-1|TRBV5-1|15|-|many
TGCGCCAGCAGCTTGGCGTTCGGCAGTTACACTGAAGCTTTCTTT
CASSLAFGSYTEAFF
>TRBJ2-3|TRBV27|16|-|-
TGTGCCACCAGCCGGACATCTTACCTCCCCACGGATACGCAGTATTTT
CATSRTSYLPTDTQYF
>TRBJ1-1|TRBV12-3/TRBV12-4|11|-|many
TGTGCCAGCGCCGGGGGCACTGAAGCTTTCTTT
CASAGGTEAFF
>TRBJ1-4|TRBV7-9|16|-|-
TGTGCCAGCAGCTCCCCCCAGGGGCCACATAATGAAAAACTGTTTTTT
CASSSPQGPHNEKLFF
>TRBJ2-1|TRBV5-1|16|-|-
TGCGCCAGCAGCTTGGGACCCGGGAACTCCTACAATGAGCAGTTCTTC
CASSLGPGNSYNEQFF
>TRBJ2-3|TRBV7-9|17|TRBD1|few
TGTGCCAGCAGCCACCTTTGGACAGGGCCATCGACAGATACGCAGTATTTT
CASSHLWTGPSTDTQYF
>TRBJ2-7|TRBV3-1|18|-|-
TGTGCCTTCTGTCCCACCGAGATCGACTCGCCCCTCTCCTACGAGCAGTACTTC
CAFCPTEIDSPLSYEQYF
>TRBJ2-1|TRBV7-2|14|-|once
TGTGCCAGCAGCCAGATCTTGGGGAGCTATGAGCAGTTCTTC
CASSQILGSYEQFF
>TRBJ2-7|TRBV2|15|-|-
TGTGCCAGCAGTATCGGGGCGGGGAGCTCCTACGAGCAGTACTTC
CASSIGAGSSYEQYF
>TRBJ1-1|TRBV2|17|-|-
TGTGCCAGCAGTGACGGTGGGGGAGCCCCATTGAACACTGAAGCTTTCTTT
CASSDGGGAPLNTEAFF
>TRBJ1-4|TRBV5-1|14|-|few
TGCGCCAGCAGCGTCCCGCCGACCCGAGAAAAACTGTTTTTT
CASSVPPTREKLFF
>TRBJ2-3|TRBV29-1|12|-|-
TGCAGCGTTGTACCGAGCACAGATACGCAGTATTTT
CSVVPSTDTQYF
>TRBJ2-2|TRBV7-9|17|-|few
TGTGCCAGCAGCCCTCTGCCGGGACAAACGAACACCGGGGAGCTGTTTTTT
CASSPLPGQTNTGELFF
>TRBJ2-1|TRBV29-1|15|TRBD2|few
TGCAGCGTTGGGGCTAGCGGAGGTTACTACAATGAGCAGTTCTTC
CSVGASGGYYNEQFF
>TRBJ2-7|TRBV7-2|13|-|few
TGTGCCAGCAGGCCGGGGGCCACCTACGAGCAGTACTTC
CASRPGATYEQYF
>TRBJ1-1|TRBV5-1|16|-|-
TGCGCCAGCAGCTTGGGCTCACCGGGACTGAACACTGAAGCTTTCTTT
CASSLGSPGLNTEAFF
>TRBJ1-1|TRBV19|12|TRBD1|few
TGTGCCAGTGGAGGGGGCTACACTGAAGCTTTCTTT
CASGGGYTEAFF
>TRBJ2-2|TRBV7-8|14|-|few
TGTGCCAGCATCGTCGGGTTCGGCACCGGGGAGCTGTTTTTT
CASIVGFGTGELFF
>TRBJ2-3|TRBV29-1|12|-|-
TGCAGCGTTGAAGCCTTGAGTGATACGCAGTATTTT
CSVEALSDTQYF
>TRBJ2-5|TRBV7-9|14|-|many
TGTGCCAGCAGCTTAGTTGGGGCTCAAGAGACCCAGTACTTC
CASSLVGAQETQYF
>TRBJ2-7|TRBV2|14|-|-
TGTGCCAGCAGTGAAAGTCCGATAGCCTACGAGCAGTACTTC
CASSESPIAYEQYF
>TRBJ2-1|TRBV12-3/TRBV12-4|13|-|few
TGTGCCAGCAGTTTAGTCGGGCCGGAGGCGCAGTTCTTC
CASSLVGPEAQFF
>TRBJ2-5|TRBV29-1|13|TRBD2|-
TGCAGCGGTAGCGGGGGGTACCAAGAGACCCAGTACTTC
CSGSGGYQETQYF
>TRBJ1-1|TRBV27|14|TRBD1|-
TGTGCCAGCAGGGAGGGGGCGATGAACACTGAAGCTTTCTTT
CASREGAMNTEAFF
>TRBJ1-6|TRBV4-1|16|-|few
TGCGCCAGCAGCCGATCCGAAGGGATCATTAATTCACCCCTCCACTTT
CASSRSEGIINSPLHF
>TRBJ2-7|TRBV12-3/TRBV12-4|13|-|many
TGTGCCAGCAGTTTAGGGGCAGCATACGAGCAGTACTTC
CASSLGAAYEQYF
>TRBJ2-1|TRBV3-1|14|-|-
TGTGCCAGCGCCAGGGGCAGGGGGGGCAATGAGCAGTTCTTC
CASARGRGGNEQFF
>TRBJ2-7|TRBV7-9|15|-|few
TGTGCCAGCAGCCACGGGGAACAGGACCACTACGAGCAGTACTTC
CASSHGEQDHYEQYF
>TRBJ2-7|TRBV3-1|14|-|many
TGTGCCAGCAGCCCTGTTGGGAGCTCCTACGAGCAGTACTTC
CASSPVGSSYEQYF
>TRBJ2-3|TRBV15|17|-|-
TGTGCCACCAGCACCAGACCTCCAATCCCGGGCACAGATACGCAGTATTTT
CATSTRPPIPGTDTQYF
>TRBJ2-7|TRBV29-1|12|-|few
TGCAGCGCCTGTGAATGGGTTGGGGAGCAGTACTTC
CSACEWVGEQYF
>TRBJ2-1|TRBV20-1|14|-|few
TGCAGTGCTAGTGGGCTAGAGGTGTACAATGAGCAGTTCTTC
CSASGLEVYNEQFF
>TRBJ2-4|TRBV20-1|14|-|-
TGCAGTGCCGAGATATCAGTGGGAGCGAACATTCAGTACTTC
CSAEISVGANIQYF
>TRBJ2-2|TRBV7-8|18|TRBD2|few
TGTGCCAGCAGCTTAGACCCGGTTAGCGGGGTTAACACCGGGGAGCTGTTTTTT
CASSLDPVSGVNTGELFF
>TRBJ1-3|TRBV2|16|TRBD1|few
TGTGCCAGCAGTGGACAGGGGGCGAGCTCTGGAAACACCATATATTTT
CASSGQGASSGNTIYF
>TRBJ2-3|TRBV28|13|-|-
TGTGCCAGTAAAAGCGCAGAGTCAGATACGCAGTATTTT
CASKSAESDTQYF
>TRBJ2-1|TRBV4-3|15|TRBD2|-
TGCGCCAGCAGCCAAGATGGGACTAGCGGGCATGAGCAGTTCTTC
CASSQDGTSGHEQFF
>TRBJ1-1|TRBV13|14|-|-
TGTGCCAGCAGCTCAGCCGGATGGGGCACTGAAGCTTTCTTT
CASSSAGWGTEAFF
>TRBJ2-3|TRBV6-1|13|-|-
TGTGCCAGCAGCCCCGGGGTGGGGGATACGCAGTATTTT
CASSPGVGDTQYF